A single sample gave rise to the 4 T cell receptor beta chains below, sequenced in a study of T cells after yellow fever vaccination. TCRdb re-analysed the 5' RACE reads in MiXCR, keeping a single row per CDR3 protein. The sample carries approximately 600,000 distinct CDR3 sequences, approximately 13% recorded once. Sequenced material: PBMCs, taken on the day of the yellow fever booster vaccination. The receptors here all came from a young man who received the YFV17D yellow fever vaccine.

This clonotype was seen repeatedly, ten times or more. This chain connects TRBV24-1 to TRBJ2-1, with TRBD2 matching over 12 bases. Looked up from germline, CDR1 is KGHDR and CDR2 is SFDVKD. The CDR3 runs to 17 residues. V lost 2 bases and J lost 4; bases outside the gene matches: 5. Here the CDR3 reads CATSDSRLAGVYNEQFF. The DNA of the CDR3 is TGTGCCACCAGTGATTCTCGACTAGCGGGAGTGTACAATGAGCAGTTCTTC.

This clonotype has more than one count but fewer than ten. The J gene is TRBJ2-3, the V gene TRBV2; 7 bases map to TRBD2. The CDR3 totals 12 residues. Trimming cost V 9 bases and J 2 bases; bases outside gene matches: 2. Germline CDR1 is SNHLY and CDR2 is FYNNEI. CDR3 nucleotides: TGTGCCAGGAGGGACTACACAGATACGCAGTATTTT. Translation: CARRDYTDTQYF.

This clonotype was recorded a few times. The V and J genes are TRBV7-2 and TRBJ2-7, with D possibly TRBD2 on 6 matching bases. Trimming cost V 10 bases and J 4 bases, with 17 bases left between them. The CDR3 has 13 amino acids. CDR1 and CDR2 from the germline V gene are SGHTA and FQGNSA. CDR3 amino acids: CATADGGGYEQYF. CDR3 nucleotides: TGTGCCACCGCGGACGGGGGTGGGTACGAGCAGTACTTC. The complete variable domain, with remaining parts taken from reference TRBV7-2 and TRBJ2-7, reads GAGVSQSPSNKVTEKGKDVELRCDPISGHTALYWYRQSLGQGLEFLIYFQGNSAPDKSGLPSDRFSAERTGGSVSTLTIQRTQQEDSAVYLCATADGGGYEQYFGPGTRLTVT.

In this sample, this clonotype turned up many times. The chain has TRBV20-1 and TRBJ2-1; no reliable D call. V gave up 6 bases and J gave up 9 bases, with 9 bases separating them. This CDR3 spans 10 amino acids. The germline V gene encodes CDR1 DFQATT and CDR2 SNEGSKA (reference sequence). CDR3: CSALRIEQFF. CDR3 DNA sequence: TGCAGTGCCCTCCGCATTGAGCAGTTCTTC.